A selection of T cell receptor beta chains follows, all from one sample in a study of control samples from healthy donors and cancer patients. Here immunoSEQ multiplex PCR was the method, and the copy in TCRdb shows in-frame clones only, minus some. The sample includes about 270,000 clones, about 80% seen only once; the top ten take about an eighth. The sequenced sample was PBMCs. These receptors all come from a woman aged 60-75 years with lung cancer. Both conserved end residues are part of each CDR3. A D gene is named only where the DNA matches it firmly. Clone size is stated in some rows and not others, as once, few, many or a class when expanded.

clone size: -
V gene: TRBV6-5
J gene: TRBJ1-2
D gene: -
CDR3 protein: CASSYSGRLNYGYTF
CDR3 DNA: TGTGCCAGCAGTTACTCGGGCAGGCTTAACTATGGCTACACCTTC

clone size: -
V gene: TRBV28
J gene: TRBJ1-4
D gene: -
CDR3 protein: CASSSPQGLNEKLFF
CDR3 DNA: TGTGCCAGCAGTTCCCCACAAGGACTAAATGAAAAACTGTTTTTT

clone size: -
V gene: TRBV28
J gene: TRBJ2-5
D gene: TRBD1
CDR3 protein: CASSSPRRTGRETQYF
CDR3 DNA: TGTGCCAGCAGTTCCCCCAGACGGACAGGGCGGGAGACCCAGTACTTC

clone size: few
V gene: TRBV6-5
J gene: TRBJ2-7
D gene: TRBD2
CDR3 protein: CASGLAGPYEQYF
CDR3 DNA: TGTGCCAGCGGACTAGCGGGACCCTACGAGCAGTACTTC

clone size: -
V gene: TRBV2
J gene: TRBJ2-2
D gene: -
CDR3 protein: CAMEGTLNTGELFF
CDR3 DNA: TGTGCCATGGAAGGGACTTTGAACACCGGGGAGCTGTTTTTT

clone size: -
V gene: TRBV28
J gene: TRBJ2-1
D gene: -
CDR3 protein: CASSASAAGHYNEQFF
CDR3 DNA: TGTGCCAGCAGTGCCTCGGCCGCGGGTCACTACAATGAGCAGTTCTTC

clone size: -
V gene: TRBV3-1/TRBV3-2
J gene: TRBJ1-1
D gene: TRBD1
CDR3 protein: CASSQATGAEAFF
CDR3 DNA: TGTGCCAGCAGCCAAGCGACAGGGGCTGAAGCTTTCTTT

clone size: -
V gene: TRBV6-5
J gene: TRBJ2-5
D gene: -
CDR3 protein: CASSYSRGRQHF
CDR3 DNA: TGTGCCAGCAGTTACTCTCGAGGTAGACAGCACTTC

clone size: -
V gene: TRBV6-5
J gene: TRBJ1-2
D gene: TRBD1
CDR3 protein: CASTLLGGNYGYTF
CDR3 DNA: TGTGCCAGCACCCTATTAGGGGGCAATTATGGCTACACCTTC

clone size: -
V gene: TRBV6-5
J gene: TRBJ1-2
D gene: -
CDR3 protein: CASSPGQNYGYTF
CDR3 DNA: TGTGCCAGCAGCCCGGGACAAAACTATGGCTACACCTTC

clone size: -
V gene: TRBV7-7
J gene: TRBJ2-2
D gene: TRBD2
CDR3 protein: CASSLGTSGITGELFF
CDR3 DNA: TGTGCCAGCAGCCTCGGGACTAGCGGGATAACCGGGGAGCTGTTTTTT

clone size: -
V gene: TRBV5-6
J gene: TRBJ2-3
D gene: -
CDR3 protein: CASTGLFRDTQYF
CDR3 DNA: TGTGCCAGTACCGGACTGTTTCGAGATACGCAGTATTTT

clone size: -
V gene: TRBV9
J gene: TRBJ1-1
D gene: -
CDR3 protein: CASSAQWGSTEAFF
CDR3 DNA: TGTGCCAGCAGCGCGCAGTGGGGTAGCACTGAAGCTTTCTTT

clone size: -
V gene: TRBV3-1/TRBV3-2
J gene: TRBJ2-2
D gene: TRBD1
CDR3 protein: CASSPPGQGDTGELFF
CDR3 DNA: TGTGCCAGCAGCCCCCCGGGACAGGGGGACACCGGGGAGCTGTTTTTT

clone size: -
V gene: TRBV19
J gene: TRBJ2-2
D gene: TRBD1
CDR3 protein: CASSTTGINTGELFF
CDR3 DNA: TGTGCCAGTAGCACGACAGGGATCAACACCGGGGAGCTGTTTTTT

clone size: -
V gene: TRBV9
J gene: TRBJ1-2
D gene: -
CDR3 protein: CASSVESGEGGYTF
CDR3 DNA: TGTGCCAGCAGCGTAGAATCTGGGGAGGGTGGCTACACCTTC

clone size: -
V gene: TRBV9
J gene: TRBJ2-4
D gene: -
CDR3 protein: CASSVGSLAKNIQYF
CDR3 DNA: TGTGCCAGCAGCGTAGGGAGTCTAGCCAAAAACATTCAGTACTTC

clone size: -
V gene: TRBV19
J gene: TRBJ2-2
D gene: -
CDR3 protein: CASSIRRGSGTQATGELFF
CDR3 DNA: TGTGCCAGTAGTATACGACGAGGGTCCGGGACACAGGCTACCGGGGAGCTGTTTTTT

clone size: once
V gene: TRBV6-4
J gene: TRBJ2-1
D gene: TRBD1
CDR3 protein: CVSSGYAGGSEQFF
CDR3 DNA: TGTGTCAGCAGTGGGTACGCAGGGGGCTCTGAGCAGTTCTTC

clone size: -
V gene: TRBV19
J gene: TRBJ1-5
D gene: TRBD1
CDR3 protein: CASSMGTGFSNQPQHF
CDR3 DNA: TGTGCCAGTAGTATGGGGACAGGATTTAGCAATCAGCCCCAGCATTTT

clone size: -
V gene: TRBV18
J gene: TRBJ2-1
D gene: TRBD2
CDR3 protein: CASSTLAGGRASYNEQFF
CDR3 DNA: TGTGCCAGCTCAACTCTAGCGGGAGGGCGGGCGTCCTACAATGAGCAGTTCTTC

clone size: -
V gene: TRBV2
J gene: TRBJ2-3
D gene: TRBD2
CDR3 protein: CASSLRLAGGDTQYF
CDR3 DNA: TGTGCCAGCAGTTTGAGACTAGCGGGAGGAGATACGCAGTATTTT

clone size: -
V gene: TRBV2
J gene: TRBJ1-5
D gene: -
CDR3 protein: CASSFQQGNQPQHF
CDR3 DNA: TGTGCCAGCAGTTTCCAACAGGGCAATCAGCCCCAGCATTTT

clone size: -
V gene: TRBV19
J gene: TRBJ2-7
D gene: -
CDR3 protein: CASSIVLGSVGEQYF
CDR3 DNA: TGTGCCAGTAGTATAGTTTTGGGGTCAGTCGGAGAGCAGTACTTC

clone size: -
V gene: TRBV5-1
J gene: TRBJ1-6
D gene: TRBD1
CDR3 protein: CASSPGQGSYNSPLHF
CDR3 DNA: TGCGCCAGCAGCCCGGGACAGGGCTCCTATAATTCACCCCTCCACTTT

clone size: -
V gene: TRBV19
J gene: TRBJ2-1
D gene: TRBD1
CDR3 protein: CASSRGQGVSNEQFF
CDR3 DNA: TGTGCCAGTAGTAGAGGACAGGGAGTAAGCAATGAGCAGTTCTTC

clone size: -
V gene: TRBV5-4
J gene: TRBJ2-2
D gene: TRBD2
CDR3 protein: CASRQTSGSGTGELFF
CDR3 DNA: TGTGCCAGCAGACAGACTAGCGGGAGCGGCACCGGGGAGCTGTTTTTT

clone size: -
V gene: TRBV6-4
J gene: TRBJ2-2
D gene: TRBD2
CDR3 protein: CASSEQRAGLNTGELFF
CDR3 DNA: TGTGCCAGCAGTGAACAACGAGCGGGACTTAACACCGGGGAGCTGTTTTTT

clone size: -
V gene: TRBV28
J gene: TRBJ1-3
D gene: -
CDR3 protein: CASSPGLPSGNTIYF
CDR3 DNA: TGTGCCAGCAGTCCGGGACTCCCCTCTGGAAACACCATATATTTT

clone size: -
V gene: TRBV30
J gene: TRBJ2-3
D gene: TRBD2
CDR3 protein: CAWSPRTSGSFYGTDTQYF
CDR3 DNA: TGTGCCTGGAGTCCCCGGACTAGCGGGAGTTTTTATGGCACAGATACGCAGTATTTT

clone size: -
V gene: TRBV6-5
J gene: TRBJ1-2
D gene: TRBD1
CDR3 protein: CASSYFSLQGASGYTF
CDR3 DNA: TGTGCCAGCAGTTACTTTTCATTACAGGGGGCGTCTGGCTACACCTTC

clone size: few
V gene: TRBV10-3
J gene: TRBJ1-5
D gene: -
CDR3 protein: CAISESGLGPQHF
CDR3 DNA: TGTGCCATCAGTGAGTCCGGCTTAGGGCCCCAGCATTTT

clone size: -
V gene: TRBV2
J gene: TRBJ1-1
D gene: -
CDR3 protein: CASMAGYGFF
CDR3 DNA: TGTGCCAGCATGGCAGGGTATGGTTTCTTT

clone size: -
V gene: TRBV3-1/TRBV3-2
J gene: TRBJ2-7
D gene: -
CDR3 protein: CASSQGGPGGPYEQYF
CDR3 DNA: TGTGCCAGCAGCCAAGGAGGGCCAGGAGGGCCATACGAGCAGTACTTC

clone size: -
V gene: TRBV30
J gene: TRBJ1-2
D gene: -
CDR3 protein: CAGKGATFYGYTF
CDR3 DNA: TGTGCCGGGAAAGGGGCCACGTTCTATGGCTACACCTTC

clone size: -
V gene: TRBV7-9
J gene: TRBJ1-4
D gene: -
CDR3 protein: CASSLAVIQETEKLFF
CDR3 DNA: TGTGCCAGCAGCTTAGCGGTAATACAGGAGACTGAAAAACTGTTTTTT

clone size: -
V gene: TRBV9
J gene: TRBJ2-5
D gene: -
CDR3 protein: CASSPPAMQETQYF
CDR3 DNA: TGTGCCAGCAGCCCGCCCGCGATGCAAGAGACCCAGTACTTC

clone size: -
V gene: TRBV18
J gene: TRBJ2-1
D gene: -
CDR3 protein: CASSPPGGPDEQFF
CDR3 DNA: TGTGCCAGCTCACCACCTGGGGGACCGGATGAGCAGTTCTTC

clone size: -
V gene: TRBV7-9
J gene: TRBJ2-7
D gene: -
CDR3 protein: CASSLGEPYEQYF
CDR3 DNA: TGTGCCAGCAGCTTAGGGGAACCTTACGAGCAGTACTTC

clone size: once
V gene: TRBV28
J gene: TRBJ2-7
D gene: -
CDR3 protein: CASSLSSYEQYF
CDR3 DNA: TGTGCCAGCAGCTTGAGCTCCTACGAGCAGTACTTC

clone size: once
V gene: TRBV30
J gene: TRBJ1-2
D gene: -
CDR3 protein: CACSTMEANYGYTF
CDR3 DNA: TGTGCCTGCTCCACCATGGAAGCTAACTATGGCTACACCTTC

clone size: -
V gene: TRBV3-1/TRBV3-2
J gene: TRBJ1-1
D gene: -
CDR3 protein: CASSPPGPTNTEAFF
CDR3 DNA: TGTGCCAGCAGCCCTCCGGGACCTACGAACACTGAAGCTTTCTTT

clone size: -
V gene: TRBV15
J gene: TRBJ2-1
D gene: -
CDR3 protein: CATSRSRQGSYNEQFF
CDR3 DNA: TGTGCCACCAGCAGGTCACGGCAGGGCTCCTACAATGAGCAGTTCTTC

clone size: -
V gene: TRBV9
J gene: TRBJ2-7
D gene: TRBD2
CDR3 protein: CASSVAAAGGSYEQYF
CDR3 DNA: TGTGCCAGCAGCGTAGCCGCAGCGGGGGGCTCCTACGAGCAGTACTTC

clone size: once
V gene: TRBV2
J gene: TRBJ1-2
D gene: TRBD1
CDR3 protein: CASRDDREGGYTF
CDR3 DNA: TGTGCCAGCAGGGATGACAGGGAAGGTGGCTACACCTTC

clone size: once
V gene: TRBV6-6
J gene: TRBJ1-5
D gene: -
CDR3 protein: CASASFGALSNQPQHF
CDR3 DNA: TGTGCCAGCGCTTCCTTTGGGGCCCTTAGCAATCAGCCCCAGCATTTT

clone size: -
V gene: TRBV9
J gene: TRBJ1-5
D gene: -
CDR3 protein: CASSVGPQGNQPQHF
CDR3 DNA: TGTGCCAGCAGCGTAGGGCCCCAGGGCAATCAGCCCCAGCATTTT

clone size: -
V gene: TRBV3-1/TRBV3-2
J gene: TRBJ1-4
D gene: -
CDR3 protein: CASSPPKGRLFF
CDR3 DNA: TGTGCCAGCAGCCCCCCGAAGGGGCGGCTGTTTTTT

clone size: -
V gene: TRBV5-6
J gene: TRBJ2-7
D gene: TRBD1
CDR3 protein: CASASRGHSYEQYF
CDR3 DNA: TGTGCCAGCGCTTCGAGGGGGCACTCCTACGAGCAGTACTTC

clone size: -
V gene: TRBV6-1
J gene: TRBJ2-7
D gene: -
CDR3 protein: CASSDAGYEQYF
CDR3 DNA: TGTGCCAGCAGTGATGCGGGGTACGAGCAGTACTTC

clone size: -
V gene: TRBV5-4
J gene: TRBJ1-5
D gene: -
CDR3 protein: CASSLAFSNQPQHF
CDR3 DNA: TGTGCCAGCAGCTTGGCATTCAGCAATCAGCCCCAGCATTTT

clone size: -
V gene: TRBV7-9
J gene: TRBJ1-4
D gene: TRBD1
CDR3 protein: CASSLGTRGREKLFF
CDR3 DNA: TGTGCCAGCAGCTTAGGAACGAGGGGGCGAGAAAAACTGTTTTTT

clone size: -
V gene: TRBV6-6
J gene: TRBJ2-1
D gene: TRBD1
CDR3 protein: CASTWGDRAFF
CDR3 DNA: TGTGCCAGCACTTGGGGGGACAGGGCTTTCTTC

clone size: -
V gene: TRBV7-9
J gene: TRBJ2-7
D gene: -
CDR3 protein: CASTQGGGGGEQYF
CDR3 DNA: TGTGCCAGCACCCAGGGTGGGGGAGGAGGCGAGCAGTACTTC

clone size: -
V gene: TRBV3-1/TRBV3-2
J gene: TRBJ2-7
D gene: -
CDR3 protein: CASSQVGVGAQYF
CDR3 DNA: TGTGCCAGCAGCCAAGTTGGGGTCGGGGCGCAGTACTTC

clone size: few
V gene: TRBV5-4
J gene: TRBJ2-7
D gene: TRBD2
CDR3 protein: CASSPERASGRSYEQYF
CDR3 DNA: TGTGCCAGCAGCCCGGAGCGGGCTAGCGGGAGGTCCTACGAGCAGTACTTC